This TCR beta chain was identified during a study of response to subunit inactivated influenza vaccine. CDR3 size: 17 residues. Germline-derived CDR1 and CDR2 are LNHDA and SQIVND (reference sequence). V lost 4 bases and J lost 2, with 17 bases in between. Via MiXCR, TCRdb re-called the RT-PCR reads, giving one row per CDR3 protein. The repertoire consists of around 570,000 distinct CDR3 sequences, with around 8% occurring once and the leading ten covering roughly 13%. This clonotype was detected a few times. The chain joins TRBV19 to TRBJ2-2; a weak D match, TRBD1 (6 bases). The sample in question was PBMCs from blood, obtained less than 30 months after vaccination. This TCR derives from a man between 45 and 75 years old who received an inactivated influenza vaccine. Here the CDR3 DNA reads TGTGCCAGTAGTAAACGATCAGGGGAACCAAACACCGGGGAGCTGTTTTTT. Translation: CASSKRSGEPNTGELFF.